Included here is one T cell receptor beta chain sequence, with context. These data belong to a study of shared T cell receptors in the human thymus. Sequencing used immunoSEQ multiplex PCR; TCRdb keeps in-frame clones, though not all of them. The sample lists 640,000 or so clones, over 75% occurring once. Germline V gene lookup returns CDR1 MNHNS and CDR2 SASEGT. The CDR3 has 17 residues. The germline V and J ends were trimmed by 0 bases and 4 bases, with 16 bases remaining between them. These data also featured in a second study, about human thymus T cells. From that paper: Thymus pieces cut out during corrective heart surgery were the tissue that was used. Gene usage for V and J segments appeared biased in thymic and blood repertoires.

This chain uses TRBV6-1 with TRBJ1-5, with TRBD1 as a possible D gene (5 bases). The sample comprised thymocytes. This TCR was sampled from a boy under two years old with a congenital heart defect. For the CDR3, the DNA is TGTGCCAGCAGTGAAGCCCGCAACACTAAGGGGAATCAGCCCCAGCATTTT. Translating gives CASSEARNTKGNQPQHF.